Listed below are T cell receptor beta chains from one sample, sequenced in a study of identical twins. TCRdb itself ran the 5' RACE reads through MiXCR, one entry per CDR3 protein. The sample carries about 700,000 distinct CDR3 sequences, over 8.5% recorded once. These data were likewise used in another study, on yellow fever vaccine responses in identical twins.

Sequencing was done on a sample of PBMCs. Receptors originate from a woman aged 18-29 years in good health. Both conserved end residues are part of each CDR3. The D gene is left open where the match is weak. Rows give clone size only sometimes, using once, few, many, or a class for an expanded clone.

size,J,D,length,V,DNA,CDR3
NA,TRBJ2-1,TRBD2,17,TRBV19,TGTGCCAGTAGTGCTACCCGGACTAGCGGGATGTGGAATGAGCAGTTCTTC,CASSATRTSGMWNEQFF
NA,TRBJ2-3,NA,13,TRBV5-1,TGCGCCAGCGGCTTGGGGAAAAGGGATACGCAGTATTTT,CASGLGKRDTQYF
many,TRBJ1-2,NA,13,TRBV18,TGTGCCAGCTCACCAAGGGCGGTCTATGGCTACACCTTC,CASSPRAVYGYTF
few,TRBJ1-1,TRBD1,13,TRBV20-1,TGCAGTGCTTTGACAGGGACGTACACTGAAGCTTTCTTT,CSALTGTYTEAFF
NA,TRBJ2-7,NA,15,TRBV6-5,TGTGCCAGCAGTTACCCCCCGTCTGGGTCCTACGAGCAGTACTTC,CASSYPPSGSYEQYF
many,TRBJ2-1,NA,15,TRBV7-9,TGTGCCAGCAGCTTAGTCGGGAGAGCCGGGAATGAGCAGTTCTTC,CASSLVGRAGNEQFF
many,TRBJ2-7,NA,13,TRBV10-3,TGTGCCATCAGTGTTGGGGGCCCCAACGAGCAGTACTTC,CAISVGGPNEQYF
few,TRBJ1-1,NA,15,TRBV2,TGTGCCAGCAGGAAAGAACAGGGTATGGACACTGAAGCTTTCTTT,CASRKEQGMDTEAFF
few,TRBJ2-3,TRBD2,16,TRBV7-2,TGTGCCAGCAGCGAGGGGACTAGCGGGCGCACAGATACGCAGTATTTT,CASSEGTSGRTDTQYF
many,TRBJ2-5,TRBD1,17,TRBV7-8,TGTGCCAGCAACAATCAGGGGGCTCCCTCAAACCAAGAGACCCAGTACTTC,CASNNQGAPSNQETQYF
once,TRBJ2-1,NA,16,TRBV25-1,TGTGCCAGCAGTGAATATGCCCGGTCTAGGGACAATGAGCAGTTCTTC,CASSEYARSRDNEQFF
many,TRBJ1-2,NA,14,TRBV11-2,TGTGCCAGCACCTTAGGGCCGGGATACTATGGCTACACCTTC,CASTLGPGYYGYTF
NA,TRBJ2-4,TRBD1,13,TRBV6-1,TGTGCCAGCAGTCAAGGACAGGAAAACATTCAGTACTTC,CASSQGQENIQYF
NA,TRBJ1-5,NA,18,TRBV12-3/TRBV12-4,TGTACCAGCAGTTTAGCGCTGGGGGGCAGGGGTAGCAATCAGCCCCAGCATTTT,CTSSLALGGRGSNQPQHF
NA,TRBJ2-1,NA,15,TRBV19,TGTGCCAGAAGACTTCCGCAGAGCTCCTACAATGAGCAGTTCTTC,CARRLPQSSYNEQFF
once,TRBJ2-5,NA,15,TRBV11-1,TGTGCCAGCAGCTTAGCCGGGACATACCAAGAGACCCAGTACTTC,CASSLAGTYQETQYF
few,TRBJ2-1,TRBD2,15,TRBV11-2,TGTGCCAGCAGCTTACTGAGTAGCGGGAGTAATGAGCAGTTCTTC,CASSLLSSGSNEQFF
NA,TRBJ2-5,TRBD2,15,TRBV7-2,TGTGCCAGCAGCGAATCTAGCGGCCCCCAAGAGACCCAGTACTTC,CASSESSGPQETQYF
few,TRBJ2-1,NA,15,TRBV11-1,TGTGCCAGCAGCCCGATGTCAAGGGGATTCACTGAGCAGTTCTTC,CASSPMSRGFTEQFF
few,TRBJ2-5,NA,14,TRBV7-2,TGTGCCAGCAGCGGGGGGAGCGCCCAAGAGACCCAGTACTTC,CASSGGSAQETQYF
NA,TRBJ2-1,NA,17,TRBV15,TGTGCCACCAGCAGGTTTTTCACAGGGAGCTCCTACAATGAGCAGTTCTTC,CATSRFFTGSSYNEQFF
NA,TRBJ2-2,TRBD1,18,TRBV5-1,TGCGCCAGCAGCTTAGAGACGACAGGGGGAAAGGACACCGGGGAGCTGTTTTTT,CASSLETTGGKDTGELFF
NA,TRBJ2-7,NA,14,TRBV2,TGTGCCAGCAGTGAAAGGCCGGGGGCCTGGGTTGTTGGCTTC,CASSERPGAWVVGF
NA,TRBJ1-5,TRBD1,13,TRBV28,TGTGCCAGCAGTCGGGACAGAAAAGGGCCCCAGCATTTT,CASSRDRKGPQHF
NA,TRBJ2-1,NA,13,TRBV7-8,TGTGCCAGCAGCTTCGTTGCCAACAATGAGCAGTTCTTC,CASSFVANNEQFF
NA,TRBJ2-5,NA,15,TRBV4-3,TGCGCCAGCAGCCAAGATCTCGGGGCAAAAGTGACCCAGTACTTC,CASSQDLGAKVTQYF
many,TRBJ1-2,NA,15,TRBV12-3/TRBV12-4,TGTGCCAGCAGTCCGCTTGACCTGTGGAACTATGGCTACACCTTC,CASSPLDLWNYGYTF
many,TRBJ2-7,NA,14,TRBV4-3,TGCGCCAGCAGCCAAGATAAAAGCGGCTACGAGCAGTACTTC,CASSQDKSGYEQYF
NA,TRBJ2-7,NA,15,TRBV7-8,TGTGCCAGCAGCTCAGACCGGGTTTTCTCCTACGAGCAGTACTTC,CASSSDRVFSYEQYF
NA,TRBJ1-2,NA,15,TRBV27,TGTGCCAGCAGTTTAAGGGGAGGAGGGCTCTATGGCTACACCTTC,CASSLRGGGLYGYTF
NA,TRBJ1-5,NA,15,TRBV12-3/TRBV12-4,TGTGCCAGCAGTTTAAGCGGTATTAATGATCAGCCCCAGCATTTT,CASSLSGINDQPQHF
NA,TRBJ2-6,NA,17,TRBV28,TGTGCCAGCAGTTTATGGCCCGACTACTCTGGGGCCAACGTCCTGACTTTC,CASSLWPDYSGANVLTF
NA,TRBJ2-7,TRBD2,14,TRBV4-3,TGCGCCAGCAGCCACGGGACTAGCTCCTACGAGCAGTACTTC,CASSHGTSSYEQYF
many,TRBJ2-2,NA,14,TRBV5-5,TGTGCCAGCAGCTTGTTGACCTTCACCGGGGAGCTGTTTTTT,CASSLLTFTGELFF
many,TRBJ2-7,TRBD1,12,TRBV29-1,TGCAGCGTGACCCCAGGGGGCGACGAGCAGTACTTC,CSVTPGGDEQYF
many,TRBJ1-1,NA,14,TRBV6-5,TGTGCCAGCAGTTATAGTCCTTTGAACACTGAAGCTTTCTTT,CASSYSPLNTEAFF
many,TRBJ2-5,TRBD2,13,TRBV6-4,TGTGCCAGCAGTGTCGACGGGGGGGAGACCCAGTACTTC,CASSVDGGETQYF
many,TRBJ2-1,NA,14,TRBV20-1,TGCAGTGCTAGTGTGGCGGGGCCCCACAATGAGCAGTTCTTC,CSASVAGPHNEQFF